This TCR beta chain was recorded in a study of cytomegalovirus exposure and HLA in healthy donors. As for the study in general: Earlier findings included 100 million to 130 million unique TCR beta sequences obtained from roughly 200 million T cells. Study observations and caveats: Many donors carried some public TCRs, although rarity characterized most TCR sequences. Researchers reported in a later analysis that a missense DCLRE1C variant was tied to TCR beta V- and J-gene trimming.

A remark on this clone: What it recognizes is unknown.

Researchers ran the PCR with 60 Vbeta and 13 Jbeta primers. Clones were sequenced by immunoSEQ multiplex PCR, and TCRdb holds only the in-frame ones, with some missing. The data show around 150,000 clones, just over 70% seen once. The CDR3 runs to 18 residues. Germline CDR1 and CDR2: SGHRS and YFSETQ. V was pared by 1 base and J by 3 bases, with 20 bases between. The V call is TRBV5-1, the J call TRBJ2-1; D possibly corresponds to TRBD2 (7 bases). The sequence derives from a man between 18 and 35 years old in good health and CMV-seropositive. Sequencing was carried out using PBMCs. Written as DNA, the CDR3 is TGCGCCAGCAGCTTGAATCCCAATGGGGGGGGCAACTACAATGAGCAGTTCTTC. It specifies CASSLNPNGGGNYNEQFF.